Sequencing of this TCR beta chain was carried out in a study of regulatory T cells in long-lasting Graves disease. CDR3 regions were amplified by Arm-PCR using iRepertoire HTBI primers to build TCR beta libraries. Each CDR3 protein gets one entry after TCRdb re-called the multiplex PCR reads with MiXCR. The sample lists roughly 400,000 distinct CDR3 sequences; more than 20% were seen once. Regarding this clonotype: No antigen is known for it.

General study findings and limits: Peripheral blood was the sole material, not thyroid tissue. The study found TRBV28, TRBJ1-2 and TRBJ2-5 favored in persistent disease.

V lost 5 bases, J lost 4 bases, and 14 bases lay in between. The length of the CDR3 is 13 residues. CDR1 DFQATT and CDR2 SNEGSKA come from the germline V gene (reference sequence). The time point is: persistent/refractory GD, antithyroid drugs over 5 years with positive TRAb. Isolated PBMC RNA provided the starting material for the TCR library. The chain joins TRBV20-1 to TRBJ1-2, with TRBD1 as a possible D gene (5 bases). The sequence derives from a female donor with Graves disease. The source material was peripheral blood mononuclear cells (PBMCs), sampled when the disease was refractory, from a patient treated with antithyroid drugs. DNA of the CDR3: TGCAGTGCTCCCCGCGGGGGGGGCTATGGCTACACCTTC. Translating it yields CSAPRGGGYGYTF.